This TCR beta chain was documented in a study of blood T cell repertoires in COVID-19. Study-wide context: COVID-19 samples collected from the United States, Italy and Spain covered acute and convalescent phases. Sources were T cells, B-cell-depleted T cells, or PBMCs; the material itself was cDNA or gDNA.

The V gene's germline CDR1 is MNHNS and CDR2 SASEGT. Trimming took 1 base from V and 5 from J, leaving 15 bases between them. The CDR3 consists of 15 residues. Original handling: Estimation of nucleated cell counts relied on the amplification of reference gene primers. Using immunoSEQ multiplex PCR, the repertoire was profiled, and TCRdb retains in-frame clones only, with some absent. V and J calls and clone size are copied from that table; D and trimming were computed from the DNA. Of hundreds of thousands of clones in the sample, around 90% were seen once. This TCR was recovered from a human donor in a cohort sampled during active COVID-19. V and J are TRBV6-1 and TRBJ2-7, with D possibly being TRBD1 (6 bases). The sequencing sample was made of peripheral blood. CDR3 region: CASSEGQAFYDEQYF. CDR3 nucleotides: TGTGCCAGCAGTGAAGGACAGGCCTTCTACGACGAGCAGTACTTC.